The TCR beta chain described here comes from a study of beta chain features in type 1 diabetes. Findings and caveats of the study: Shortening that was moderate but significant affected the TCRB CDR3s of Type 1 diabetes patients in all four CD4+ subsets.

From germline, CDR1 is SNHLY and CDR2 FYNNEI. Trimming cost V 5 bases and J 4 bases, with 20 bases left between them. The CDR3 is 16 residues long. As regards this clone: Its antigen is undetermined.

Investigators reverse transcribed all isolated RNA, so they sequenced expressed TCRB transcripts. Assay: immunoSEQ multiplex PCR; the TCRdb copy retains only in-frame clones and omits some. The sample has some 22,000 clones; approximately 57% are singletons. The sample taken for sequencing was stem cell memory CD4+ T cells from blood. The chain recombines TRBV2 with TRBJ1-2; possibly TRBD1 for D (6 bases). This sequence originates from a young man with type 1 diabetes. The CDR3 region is CASSSKLNRVGYGYTF. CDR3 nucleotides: TGTGCCAGCAGTTCCAAACTGAACAGGGTGGGCTATGGCTACACCTTC.